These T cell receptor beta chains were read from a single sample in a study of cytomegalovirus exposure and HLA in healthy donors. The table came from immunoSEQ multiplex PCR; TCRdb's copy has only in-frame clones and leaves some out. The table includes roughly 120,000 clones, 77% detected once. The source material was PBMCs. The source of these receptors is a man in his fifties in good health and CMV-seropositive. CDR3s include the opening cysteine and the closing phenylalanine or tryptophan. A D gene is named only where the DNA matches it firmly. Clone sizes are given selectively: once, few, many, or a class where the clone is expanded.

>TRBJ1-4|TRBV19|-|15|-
TGTGCCAGTAGTGCCGAGGACAGTACTAATGAAAAACTGTTTTTT
CASSAEDSTNEKLFF
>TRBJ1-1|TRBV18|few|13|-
TGTGCCAGCTCACCTACAGGGTTAACTGAAGCTTTCTTT
CASSPTGLTEAFF
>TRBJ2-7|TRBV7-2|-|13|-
TGTGCCAGCAGCTTAGCACTGAACTACGAGCAGTACTTC
CASSLALNYEQYF
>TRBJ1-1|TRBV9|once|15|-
TGTGCCAGCAGTCCTGATAGCCCAGTGAACACTGAAGCTTTCTTT
CASSPDSPVNTEAFF
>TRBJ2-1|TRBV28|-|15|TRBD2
TGTGCCAGCAGAAGCTCCGGGACTAGCGTTTATGAGCAGTTCTTC
CASRSSGTSVYEQFF
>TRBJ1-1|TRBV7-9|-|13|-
TGTGCCAGCAGCCGAGAAATGAACACTGAAGCTTTCTTT
CASSREMNTEAFF
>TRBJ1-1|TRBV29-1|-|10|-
TGCAGCGCTCTGAACACTGAAGCTTTCTTT
CSALNTEAFF
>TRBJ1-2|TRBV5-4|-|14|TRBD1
TGTGCCAGCAGCAGAGGACAGGGCTACTATGGCTACACCTTC
CASSRGQGYYGYTF
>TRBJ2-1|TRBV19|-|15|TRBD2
TGTGCCAGTAGTATAACCGCTAGCGGGCCGAATGAGCAGTTCTTC
CASSITASGPNEQFF
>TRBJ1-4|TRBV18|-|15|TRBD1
TGTGCCAGCTCACCAGGGAACAGGGGTGGCGGAAAACTGTTTTTT
CASSPGNRGGGKLFF
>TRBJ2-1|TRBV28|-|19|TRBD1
TGTGCCAGCAGTTCCTCCTCCGGGACAGGGAGTAGGTCCTACAATGAGCAGTTCTTC
CASSSSSGTGSRSYNEQFF
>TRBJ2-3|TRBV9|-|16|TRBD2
TGTGCCAGCAGCCTGGGACTAGCGGTTGGGACAGATACGCAGTATTTT
CASSLGLAVGTDTQYF
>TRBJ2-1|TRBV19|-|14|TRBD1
TGTGCCAGTAGCCGGACAGGTGGTGAAAATGAGCAGTTCTTC
CASSRTGGENEQFF
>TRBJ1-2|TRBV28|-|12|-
TGTGCCAGCATGGGGGGGGCGCGGGGCTACACCTTC
CASMGGARGYTF
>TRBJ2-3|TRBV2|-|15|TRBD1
TGTGCCAGCAGTGCCGACAGGGCCCGCACAGATACGCAGTATTTT
CASSADRARTDTQYF
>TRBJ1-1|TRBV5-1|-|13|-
TGCGCCAGCAGCTTGTTGACTTCCGAAGAAGCTTTCTTT
CASSLLTSEEAFF
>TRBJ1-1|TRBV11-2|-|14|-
TGTGCCAGCAGCCTGTTGCGGGGGCCCACTGAAGCTTTCTTT
CASSLLRGPTEAFF
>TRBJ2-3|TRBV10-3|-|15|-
TGTGCCAGCATCCCGACTCCCCGGCCAGCAGATACGCAGTATTTT
CASIPTPRPADTQYF
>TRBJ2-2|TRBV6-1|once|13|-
TGTGCCAGCAGCAGGGTAGACACCGGGGAGCTGTTTTTT
CASSRVDTGELFF
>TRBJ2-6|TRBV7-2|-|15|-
TGTGCCAGCAGCTCCCTAGTTTCTGGGGCCAACGTCCTGACTTTC
CASSSLVSGANVLTF
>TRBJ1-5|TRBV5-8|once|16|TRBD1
TGTGCCAGCAGAACCGGCAGGGGGCAGAGCAATCAGCCCCAGCATTTT
CASRTGRGQSNQPQHF
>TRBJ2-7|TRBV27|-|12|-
TGTGCCAGCAGTTCGCAGGGCTACGAGCAGTACTTC
CASSSQGYEQYF
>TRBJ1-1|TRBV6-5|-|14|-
TGTGCCAGCACACGGCAGGGCATGAACACTGAAGCTTTCTTT
CASTRQGMNTEAFF
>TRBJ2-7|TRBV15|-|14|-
TGTGCCACCAGCAGAGATCTGGGGAGGTACGAGCAGTACTTC
CATSRDLGRYEQYF
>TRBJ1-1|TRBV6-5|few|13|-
TGTGCCAGCAGGGGGACATTAAACACTGAAGCTTTCTTT
CASRGTLNTEAFF
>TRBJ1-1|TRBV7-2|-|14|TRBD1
TGTGCCAGCAGCTTAGCGAGGTTACAGGGGACAGCTTTCTTT
CASSLARLQGTAFF
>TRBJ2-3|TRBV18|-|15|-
TGTGCCAGCTCACTCCAGGGCACTAGCACAGATACGCAGTATTTT
CASSLQGTSTDTQYF
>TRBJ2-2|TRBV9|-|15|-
TGTGCCAGCAGCGTAGCGAAGGGGCATAGCGGGGAGCTGTTTTTT
CASSVAKGHSGELFF
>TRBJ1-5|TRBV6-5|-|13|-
TGTGCCAGCTTTGGGGTGGGGGGTAAGCCCCAGCATTTT
CASFGVGGKPQHF
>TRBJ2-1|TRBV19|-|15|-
TGTGCCAGTAGTCCCCCGGGCAGGGGTAGGAATGAGCAGTTCTTC
CASSPPGRGRNEQFF
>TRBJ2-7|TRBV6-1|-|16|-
TGTGCCAGCAGTGACCCTGGGGGGAAGTCGGTCTACGAGCAGTACTTC
CASSDPGGKSVYEQYF
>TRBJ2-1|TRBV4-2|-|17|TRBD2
TGTGCCAGCAGCCAGTGGGGGGGCGGACTAGCGGACAATGAGCAGTTCTTC
CASSQWGGGLADNEQFF
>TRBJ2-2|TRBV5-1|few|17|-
TGCGCCAGCAGCTTGGCCCTAGACAGCTTAAACACCGGGGAGCTGTTTTTT
CASSLALDSLNTGELFF
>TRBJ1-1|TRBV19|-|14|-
TGTGCCAGTAGTATTCAAGGGGGGAACACTGAAGCTTTCTTT
CASSIQGGNTEAFF
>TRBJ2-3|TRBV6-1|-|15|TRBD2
TGTGCCAGCAGCTTTCGACTAGCGGCCACAGATACGCAGTATTTT
CASSFRLAATDTQYF
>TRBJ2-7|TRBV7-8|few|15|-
TGTGCCAGCAGCGCCGCAGCGAGGCAGACCTACGAGCAGTACTTC
CASSAAARQTYEQYF
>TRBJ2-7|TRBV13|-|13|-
TGTGCCAGCAGCCAGGGCCGAGGATACGAGCAGTACTTC
CASSQGRGYEQYF
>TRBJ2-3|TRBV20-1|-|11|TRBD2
TGCAGTGCAGCGGGGGATTATACGCAGTATTTT
CSAAGDYTQYF
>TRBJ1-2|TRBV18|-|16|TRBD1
TGTGCCAGCTCACCCAGAGAGACAGGGGGCTTTGCCGGCTACACCTTC
CASSPRETGGFAGYTF
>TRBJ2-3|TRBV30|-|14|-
TGTGCCTGGAAAGGGGTCTTGAGCACAGATACGCAGTATTTT
CAWKGVLSTDTQYF
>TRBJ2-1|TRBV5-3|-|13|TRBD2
TGTGCCAGAAGCTTCCGTCTAGCGGGGCGACAGTTCTTC
CARSFRLAGRQFF
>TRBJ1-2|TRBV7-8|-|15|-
TGTGCCAGCAGCTCCTCGCCGCGGGGGAGCTATGGCTACACCTTC
CASSSSPRGSYGYTF
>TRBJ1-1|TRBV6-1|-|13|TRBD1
TGTGCCAGCAGTGTGGACAGGGCGACTGAAGCTTTCTTT
CASSVDRATEAFF
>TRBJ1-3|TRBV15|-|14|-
TGTGCCACCAGCAGGCCCGGCAGGGGTGACACCATATATTTT
CATSRPGRGDTIYF
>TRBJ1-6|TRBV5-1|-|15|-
TGCGCCAGCAGCCCCACGACAACCGCGAACGCCCCCCTCCACTTT
CASSPTTTANAPLHF
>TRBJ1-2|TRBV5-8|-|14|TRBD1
TGTGCCAGCAGCTTGGCCGGGACAGGGTCTGGCTACACCTTC
CASSLAGTGSGYTF
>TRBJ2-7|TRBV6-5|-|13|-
TGTGCCAGCAGTTACTCGGGCGCATACGAGCAGTACTTC
CASSYSGAYEQYF
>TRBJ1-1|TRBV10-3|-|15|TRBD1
TGTGCCATCAGTGAGTCTGACAGGGGAAACACTGAAGCTTTCTTT
CAISESDRGNTEAFF
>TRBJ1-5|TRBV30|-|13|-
TGTGCCTGGAGTCCAGCGGGTGTTCAGCCCCAGCATTTT
CAWSPAGVQPQHF